This TCR beta chain derives from a study of OX40 agonist ivuxolimab in advanced cancers. Looking at the study overall: At doses from 0.01 to 10 mg/kg, patients were given intravenous ivuxolimab every 2 weeks.

The repertoire was sequenced with immunoSEQ multiplex PCR; TCRdb's copy has only in-frame clones and lacks some. The sample lists about 69,000 clones; about 90% were seen once. The CDR3 loop spans 16 amino acids. With 2 bases removed from V and 0 bases from J, the gap between germline ends came to 11 bases. The germline V gene has CDR1 SGHRS and CDR2 YFSETQ. The rearrangement joins TRBV5-1 to TRBJ1-4; D call uncertain. The sequencing here drew on CD4+ or CD8+ T cells sorted from blood, taken in a trial of the OX40 agonist ivuxolimab. This TCR was sampled from an adult with an advanced solid tumor such as melanoma, head and neck, liver or kidney cancer. The CDR3 region has the DNA TGCGCCAGCAGCTTTGGACTGAGGGCAACTAATGAAAAACTGTTTTTT. Its translation: CASSFGLRATNEKLFF.